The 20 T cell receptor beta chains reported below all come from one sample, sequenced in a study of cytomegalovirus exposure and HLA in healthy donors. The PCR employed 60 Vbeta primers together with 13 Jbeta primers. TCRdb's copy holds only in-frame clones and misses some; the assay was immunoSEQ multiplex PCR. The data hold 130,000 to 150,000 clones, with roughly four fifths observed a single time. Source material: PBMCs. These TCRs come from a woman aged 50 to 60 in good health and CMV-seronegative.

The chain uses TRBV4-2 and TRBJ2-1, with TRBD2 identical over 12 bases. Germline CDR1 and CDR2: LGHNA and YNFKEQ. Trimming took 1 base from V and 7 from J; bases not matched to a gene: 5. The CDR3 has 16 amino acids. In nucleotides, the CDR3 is TGTGCCAGCAGCCAAGTACCTAGCGGGGGGGGGAATGAGCAGTTCTTC. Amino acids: CASSQVPSGGGNEQFF.

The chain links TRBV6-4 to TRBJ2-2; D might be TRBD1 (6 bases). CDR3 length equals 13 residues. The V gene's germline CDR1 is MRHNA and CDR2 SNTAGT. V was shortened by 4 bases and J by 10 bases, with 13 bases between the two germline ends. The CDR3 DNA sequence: TGTGCCAGCAGTGGACAGGCGGACGAGGAGCTGTTTTTT. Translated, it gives CASSGQADEELFF.

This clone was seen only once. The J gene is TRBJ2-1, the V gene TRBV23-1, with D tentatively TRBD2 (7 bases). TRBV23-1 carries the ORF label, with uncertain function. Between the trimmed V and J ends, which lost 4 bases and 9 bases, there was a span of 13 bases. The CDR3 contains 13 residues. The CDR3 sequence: CASSLAGAGEQFF. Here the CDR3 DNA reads TGCGCCAGCAGTCTGGCGGGGGCGGGTGAGCAGTTCTTC.

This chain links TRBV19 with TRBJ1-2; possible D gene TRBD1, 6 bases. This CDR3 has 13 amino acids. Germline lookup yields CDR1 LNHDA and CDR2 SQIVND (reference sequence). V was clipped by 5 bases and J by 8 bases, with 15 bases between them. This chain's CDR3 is CASSADQGPGYTF. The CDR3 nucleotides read TGTGCCAGTAGTGCTGACCAGGGGCCCGGCTACACCTTC.

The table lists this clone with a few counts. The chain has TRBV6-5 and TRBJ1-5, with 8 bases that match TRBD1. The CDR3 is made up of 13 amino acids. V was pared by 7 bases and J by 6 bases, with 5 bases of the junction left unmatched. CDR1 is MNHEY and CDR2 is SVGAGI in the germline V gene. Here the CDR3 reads CASMTGEGQPQHF. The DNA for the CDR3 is TGTGCCAGCATGACAGGGGAAGGTCAGCCCCAGCATTTT.

The CDR3 nucleotides are TGTGCCAGCTCACCGATTACAGGAGGGACCTATGGCTACACCTTC. Translated, it gives CASSPITGGTYGYTF. The chain has TRBV18 and TRBJ1-2; TRBD1 might be the D (5 bases). The CDR3 length is 15 residues. Trimming left V 3 bases short and J 4 bases short, with 15 bases between. Germline assignment: CDR1 KGHSH and CDR2 LQKENI.

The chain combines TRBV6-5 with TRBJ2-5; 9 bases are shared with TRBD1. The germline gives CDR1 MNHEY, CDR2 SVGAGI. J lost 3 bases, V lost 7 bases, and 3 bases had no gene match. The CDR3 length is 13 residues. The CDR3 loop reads CASTRDREETQYF. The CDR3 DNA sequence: TGTGCCAGCACAAGGGACAGGGAAGAGACCCAGTACTTC.

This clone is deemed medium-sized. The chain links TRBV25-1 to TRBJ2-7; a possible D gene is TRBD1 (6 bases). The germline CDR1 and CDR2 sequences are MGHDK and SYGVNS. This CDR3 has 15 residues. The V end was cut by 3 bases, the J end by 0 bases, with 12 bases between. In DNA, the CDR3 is TGTGCCAGCAGTGACCACCGGGACATCTCCTACGAGCAGTACTTC. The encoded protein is CASSDHRDISYEQYF.

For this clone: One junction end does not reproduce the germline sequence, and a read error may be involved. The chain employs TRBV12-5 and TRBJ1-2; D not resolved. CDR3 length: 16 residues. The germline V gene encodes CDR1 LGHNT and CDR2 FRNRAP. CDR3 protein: CASGLVPEIADYGYTF. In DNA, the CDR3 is TGTGCTAGTGGCTTGGTACCGGAGATAGCGGACTATGGCTACACCTTC.

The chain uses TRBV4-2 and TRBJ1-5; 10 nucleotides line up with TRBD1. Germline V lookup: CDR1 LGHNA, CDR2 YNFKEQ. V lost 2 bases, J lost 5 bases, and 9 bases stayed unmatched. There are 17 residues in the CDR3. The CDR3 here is CASSQILPGQGHQPQHF. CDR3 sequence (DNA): TGTGCCAGCAGCCAAATTCTTCCGGGACAGGGGCATCAGCCCCAGCATTTT.

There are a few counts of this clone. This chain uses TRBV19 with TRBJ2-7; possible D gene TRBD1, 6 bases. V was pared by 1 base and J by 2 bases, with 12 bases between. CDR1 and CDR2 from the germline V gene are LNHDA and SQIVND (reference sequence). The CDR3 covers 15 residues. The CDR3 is CASSIADSYAYEQYF. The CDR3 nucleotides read TGTGCCAGTAGTATAGCGGACAGCTACGCCTACGAGCAGTACTTC.

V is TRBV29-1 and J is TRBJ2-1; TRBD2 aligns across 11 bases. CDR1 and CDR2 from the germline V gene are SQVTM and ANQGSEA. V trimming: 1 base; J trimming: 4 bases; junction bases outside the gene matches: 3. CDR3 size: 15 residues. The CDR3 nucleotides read TGCAGCGTTGAAGTACCTAGCGGGGGGTACAATGAGCAGTTCTTC. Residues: CSVEVPSGGYNEQFF.

Here the CDR3 DNA reads TGTGCCAGCAGCTTAGATACAGGGCCCAACTATGGCTACACCTTC. This encodes CASSLDTGPNYGYTF. V is TRBV7-2 and J is TRBJ1-2, with a tentative D call TRBD1 (6 bases). The CDR3 is made up of 15 amino acids. CDR1 is SGHTA, CDR2 FQGNSA, per germline. With 1 base removed from V and 2 bases from J, the gap between germline ends came to 11 bases.

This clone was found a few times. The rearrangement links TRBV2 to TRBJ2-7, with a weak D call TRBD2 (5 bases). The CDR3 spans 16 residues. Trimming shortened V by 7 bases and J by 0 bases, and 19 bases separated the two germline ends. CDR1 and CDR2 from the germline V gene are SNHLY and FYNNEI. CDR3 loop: CASTRTRGRASYEQYF. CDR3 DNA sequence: TGTGCCAGCACCCGAACGAGAGGGCGTGCCTCCTACGAGCAGTACTTC.

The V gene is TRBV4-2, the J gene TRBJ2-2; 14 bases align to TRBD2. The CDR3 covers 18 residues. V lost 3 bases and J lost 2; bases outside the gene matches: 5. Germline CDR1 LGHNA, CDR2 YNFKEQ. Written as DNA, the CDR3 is TGTGCCAGCAGCCACTTGACTAGCGGGGGGGCAAACACCGGGGAGCTGTTTTTT. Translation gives CASSHLTSGGANTGELFF.

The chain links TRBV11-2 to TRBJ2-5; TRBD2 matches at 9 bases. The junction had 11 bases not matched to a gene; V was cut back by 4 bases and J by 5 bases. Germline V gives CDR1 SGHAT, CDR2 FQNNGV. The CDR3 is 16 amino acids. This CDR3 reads CASSSGEVAGEETQYF. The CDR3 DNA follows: TGTGCCAGCAGCTCAGGGGAAGTAGCGGGGGAGGAGACCCAGTACTTC.

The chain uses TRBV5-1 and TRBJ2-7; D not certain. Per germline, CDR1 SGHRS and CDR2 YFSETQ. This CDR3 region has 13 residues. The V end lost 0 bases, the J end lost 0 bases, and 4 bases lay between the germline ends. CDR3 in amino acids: CASSLVLSYEQYF. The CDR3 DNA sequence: TGCGCCAGCAGCTTGGTTCTCTCCTACGAGCAGTACTTC.

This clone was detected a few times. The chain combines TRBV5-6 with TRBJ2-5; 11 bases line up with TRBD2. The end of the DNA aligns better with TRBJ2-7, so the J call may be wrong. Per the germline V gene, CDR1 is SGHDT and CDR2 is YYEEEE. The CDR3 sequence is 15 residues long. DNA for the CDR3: TGTGCCAGCAGTCTTAGCGGGGGGGCCTTCCACGAGCAGTACTTC. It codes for CASSLSGGAFHEQYF.

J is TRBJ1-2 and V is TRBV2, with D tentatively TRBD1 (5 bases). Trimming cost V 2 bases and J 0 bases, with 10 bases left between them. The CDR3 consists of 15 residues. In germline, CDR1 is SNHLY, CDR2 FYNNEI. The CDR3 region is CASSEQGQANYGYTF. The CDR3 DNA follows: TGTGCCAGCAGTGAACAGGGTCAAGCTAACTATGGCTACACCTTC.

CDR3 loop: CASTRRAGVNTGELFF. The CDR3 bases are TGTGCCAGTACCCGAAGGGCCGGGGTGAACACCGGGGAGCTGTTTTTT. The chain links TRBV19 to TRBJ2-2, with D perhaps matching TRBD2 (5 bases). CDR1 and CDR2 (germline): LNHDA, SQIVND (reference sequence). The CDR3 runs 16 residues. V gave up 7 bases and J gave up 1 base, with 16 bases separating them.